These 26 T cell receptor beta chains originate from one sample sequenced in a study of blood T cells in healthy people across ages. Next came a second PCR, run for about 7 to 12 cycles, which used a sample-barcoded 5' primer along with a J-beta primer mix. One entry per CDR3 protein results from TCRdb running MiXCR on the 5' RACE reads. The table lists roughly 1 million distinct CDR3 sequences, 25% of them singletons. These data also formed part of another study, on T cells of mothers and their children.

The specimen was blood. The source of these receptors is a girl aged 2-9 years in good health.

V and J are TRBV29-1 and TRBJ1-2; 8 bases fit TRBD1. With 7 bases clipped from V and 5 bases from J, the junction kept 9 bases outside the gene matches. CDR1 is SQVTM, CDR2 ANQGSEA, per germline. This CDR3 has 13 amino acids. The chain's CDR3 is CSAFQGAGYGYTF. CDR3 coding DNA: TGCAGCGCCTTTCAGGGGGCGGGGTATGGCTACACCTTC.

This clonotype was seen a few times. The chain uses TRBV12-3 or TRBV12-4 and TRBJ1-2, with D maybe TRBD1 (5 bases). Trimming took 3 bases from V and 12 from J, leaving 11 bases between them. The CDR3 is made up of 11 amino acids. CDR3 amino acids: CASSFARDHTF. The CDR3 DNA is TGTGCCAGCAGTTTCGCCAGGGACCACACCTTC.

The V call is TRBV2, the J call TRBJ2-1; D is ambiguous. The CDR3 covers 13 residues. V dropped 1 base and J dropped 8 bases, with 9 bases sitting between them. Germline V gene data show CDR1 as SNHLY and CDR2 as FYNNEI. For the CDR3, the DNA is TGTGCCAGCAGTGAAGTACCCCCCGATGAGCAGTTCTTC. This gives the protein CASSEVPPDEQFF. The entire variable domain, with the rest obtained from reference TRBV2 and TRBJ2-1, is as follows: EPEVTQTPSHQVTQMGQEVILRCVPISNHLYFYWYRQILGQKVEFLVSFYNNEISEKSEIFDDQFSVERPDGSNFTLKIRSTKLEDSAMYFCASSEVPPDEQFFGPGTRLTVL.

The chain combines TRBV12-3 or TRBV12-4 with TRBJ2-5, with D uncertain. TRBJ2-7 matches the DNA end more closely, so the J call is doubtful. The CDR3 is 14 amino acids. The CDR3 DNA sequence: TGTGCCAGCAGTCCCCGGGCATCGCTCTACGAGCAGTACTTC. Translation: CASSPRASLYEQYF.

V is TRBV6-1 and J is TRBJ2-5, with 14 nucleotides matching TRBD2. This CDR3 has 16 residues. The germline gives CDR1 MNHNS, CDR2 SASEGT. Trimming removed 3 bases from V and 3 bases from J; junction bases left unmatched: 3. The CDR3 is CASSDVTSGREETQYF. CDR3 in DNA: TGTGCCAGCAGTGACGTGACTAGCGGGAGGGAAGAGACCCAGTACTTC.

This chain connects TRBV4-3 to TRBJ1-5; TRBD1 matches at 7 bases. The CDR3 has 15 residues. The germline gives CDR1 LGHNA, CDR2 YSLEER. Unmatched junction bases numbered 4, after V lost 4 bases and J lost 1 base. The CDR3 nucleotides read TGCGCCAGCAGCCCGGACAGGTTAAGCAATCAGCCCCAGCATTTT. This encodes CASSPDRLSNQPQHF.

With regard to this clonotype: This CDR3 is missing its conserved last phenylalanine or tryptophan, likely due to a read error. The rearrangement links TRBV28 to TRBJ2-1, with a tentative D call TRBD2 (6 bases). Looked up from germline, CDR1 is MDHEN and CDR2 is SYDVKM. There are 16 residues in the CDR3. V was trimmed by 5 bases and J by 8 bases, leaving 22 bases between them. The CDR3 here is CASSRGTEINLHEQFS. In DNA form, the CDR3 reads TGTGCCAGCAGTCGCGGGACTGAGATTAATTTGCATGAGCAGTTCTCC.

V usage is TRBV11-2 and J usage is TRBJ2-2; 14 bases agree with TRBD2. V was clipped by 4 bases and J by 7 bases; unmatched bases: 5. The CDR3 is 16 amino acids. In germline, CDR1 is SGHAT, CDR2 FQNNGV. CDR3 amino acids: CASSSGLAGGRGELFF. CDR3 coding DNA: TGTGCCAGCAGCTCCGGACTAGCGGGGGGCCGCGGGGAGCTGTTTTTT.

V is TRBV10-3 and J is TRBJ2-1, with D perhaps assigned TRBD1 or TRBD2 (7 bases each). The V gene's germline CDR1 is ENHRY and CDR2 SYGVKD. Trimming stripped 8 bases from V and 9 bases from J, with 14 bases between. This CDR3 spans 12 amino acids. CDR3 residues: CAIQGGGGEQFF. CDR3 sequence (DNA): TGTGCCATCCAGGGGGGAGGGGGTGAGCAGTTCTTC.

The CDR3 reads CASSRGAGGYNEQFF. CDR3 coding DNA: TGTGCCAGCAGCCGAGGGGCAGGGGGGTACAATGAGCAGTTCTTC. The chain recombines TRBV14 with TRBJ2-5; D is perhaps TRBD1 (7 bases). The closer fit of TRBJ2-1 to the DNA end suggests the J call may be wrong. CDR1 is SGHDN, CDR2 FVKESK, per germline. CDR3 length: 15 residues.

This clonotype was counted between two and nine times. V gene TRBV27 combines with J gene TRBJ1-1; the D is unclear. Germline V gives CDR1 MNHEY, CDR2 SMNVEV (reference sequence). CDR3 length: 16 residues. Between the trimmed V and J ends, which lost 6 bases and 1 base, there was a span of 18 bases. The DNA for the CDR3 is TGTGCCAGCAGCTTGGCGCTATACGGGCGGAACACTGAAGCTTTCTTT. As protein: CASSLALYGRNTEAFF.

CDR3 DNA: TGCGCCAGCAGCCAAGATAAGTTTTCTCGTTCCTTTCTAGAGACCCAGTACTTC. Residues: CASSQDKFSRSFLETQYF. This chain links TRBV4-1 with TRBJ2-5; D is unclear. V dropped 0 bases and J dropped 4 bases, with 21 bases sitting between them. CDR3 size: 18 residues. Germline loops: CDR1 MGHRA, CDR2 YSYEKL.

This chain connects TRBV4-2 to TRBJ2-5, with a weak D call TRBD1 (5 bases). Germline V lookup: CDR1 LGHNA, CDR2 YNFKEQ. The V end lost 4 bases, the J end lost 4 bases, and 10 bases lay between the germline ends. The CDR3 has 13 amino acids. The chain's CDR3 is CASSPTDGETQYF. For the CDR3, the DNA is TGTGCCAGCAGCCCGACAGACGGAGAGACCCAGTACTTC.

This clonotype was detected only a few times. This chain links TRBV27 with TRBJ2-2; D gene ambiguous. The germline V gene encodes CDR1 MNHEY and CDR2 SMNVEV (reference sequence). The V and J ends lost 2 bases and 4 bases respectively, with 11 bases between them. The CDR3 has 15 amino acids. The CDR3 DNA follows: TGTGCCAGCAGTTTAAGTGGACCCCCCACCGGGGAGCTGTTTTTT. This translates into CASSLSGPPTGELFF.

The rearrangement uses TRBV3-1 and TRBJ1-2, with D uncertain. This CDR3 has 14 amino acids. CDR1 LGHDT and CDR2 YNNKEL come from the germline V gene (reference sequence). V was pared by 0 bases and J by 4 bases, with 9 bases between. Here the CDR3 reads CASSQESRAYGYTF. The CDR3 DNA follows: TGTGCCAGCAGCCAAGAATCGCGCGCCTATGGCTACACCTTC. Complete variable domain (other parts from reference TRBV3-1 and TRBJ1-2): DTAVSQTPKYLVTQMGNDKSIKCEQNLGHDTMYWYKQDSKKFLKIMFSYNNKELIINETVPNRFSPKSPDKAHLNLHINSLELGDSAVYFCASSQESRAYGYTFGSGTRLTVV.

This chain links TRBV6-2 or TRBV6-3 with TRBJ1-2, with 8 bases that match TRBD1. The CDR3 spans 15 residues. Germline CDR1 reads MNHEY; CDR2 reads SVGEGT. V was pared by 4 bases and J by 8 bases, with 12 bases of the junction left unmatched. The chain's CDR3 is CASSSRQGTWRGYTF. CDR3 nucleotides: TGTGCCAGCAGTTCTCGACAGGGGACGTGGAGGGGCTACACCTTC.

The rearrangement joins TRBV6-2 or TRBV6-3 to TRBJ1-4, with 8 nucleotides matching TRBD1. The CDR3 has 15 amino acids. CDR1 is MNHEY and CDR2 is SVGEGT in the germline V gene. The ends lost 6 bases at V and 7 bases at J; junction bases unmatched: 10. The CDR3 sequence: CASSPWTGLAEKLFF. The CDR3 region has the DNA TGTGCCAGCAGCCCATGGACAGGGTTGGCTGAAAAACTGTTTTTT.

The J gene is TRBJ1-4, the V gene TRBV20-1; no clear D. Germline CDR1 and CDR2: DFQATT and SNEGSKA (reference sequence). The V gene lost 2 bases and the J gene lost 4 bases, with 8 bases spanning the gap. The CDR3 length is 13 residues. The chain's CDR3 is CSARPLSNEKLFF. In DNA form, the CDR3 reads TGCAGTGCTAGACCACTCAGTAATGAAAAACTGTTTTTT.

The chain has TRBV28 and TRBJ2-5; D perhaps matches TRBD1 (5 bases). V was pared by 3 bases and J by 2 bases, with 13 bases between. CDR1 MDHEN and CDR2 SYDVKM come from the germline V gene. The CDR3 is 15 residues long. The DNA of the CDR3 is TGTGCCAGCAGTTTGGGCCCGACAGTACAAGAGACCCAGTACTTC. Its protein is CASSLGPTVQETQYF.

This clonotype occurred a few times. CDR3 coding DNA: TGCAGTGCTAGATATGAAGGGACAGAGACCCAGTACTTC. Residues: CSARYEGTETQYF. The J gene is TRBJ2-5, the V gene TRBV20-1, with D perhaps given as TRBD1 or TRBD2 (5 bases each). Trimming pared 2 bases from V and 4 bases from J, leaving 11 bases between. Germline V CDR1 and CDR2: DFQATT, SNEGSKA (reference sequence). This CDR3 contains 13 residues.

This clonotype was seen only a few times. The V gene is TRBV28, the J gene TRBJ2-4, with 12 bases matching TRBD2. The V segment lost 5 bases and the J segment 0 bases; nucleotides outside the gene matches: 14. The CDR3 runs to 20 residues. Germline-derived CDR1 and CDR2 are MDHEN and SYDVKM. The chain's CDR3 is CASSPLVLAGGRIAKNIQYF. The CDR3 DNA reads as TGTGCCAGCAGTCCCTTAGTACTAGCGGGAGGCAGAATAGCCAAAAACATTCAGTACTTC.

This clonotype showed up just a few times. The chain combines TRBV29-1 with TRBJ2-7; TRBD1 agrees at 7 bases. V shed 4 bases, J shed 6 bases, and the junction held 9 bases outside the gene matches. This CDR3 contains 13 residues. CDR1 is SQVTM and CDR2 is ANQGSEA in the germline V gene. The chain's CDR3 is CSVVFYRGSEQYF. As DNA, the CDR3 is TGCAGCGTTGTTTTTTACAGGGGAAGCGAGCAGTACTTC.

The J gene is TRBJ2-5, the V gene TRBV27; 11 bases are shared with TRBD1. The J call may be faulty, since TRBJ2-1 better matches the DNA end. From germline, CDR1 is MNHEY and CDR2 SMNVEV (reference sequence). This CDR3 region has 15 residues. CDR3 nucleotides: TGTGCCAGCAGTCATGGACAGGGGGCAGGTAATGAGCAGTTCTTC. Amino acids: CASSHGQGAGNEQFF.

This clonotype was picked up a small number of times. This rearrangement joins TRBV29-1 to TRBJ1-4; D unclear. The CDR3 totals 13 residues. Trimming left V 7 bases short and J 5 bases short, with 14 bases between. Germline values: CDR1 SQVTM, CDR2 ANQGSEA. The chain's CDR3 is CSGLLDANEKLFF. Written as DNA, the CDR3 is TGCAGCGGCCTACTTGACGCGAATGAAAAACTGTTTTTT.

This clonotype was detected a few times. This chain connects TRBV28 to TRBJ2-1; 8 bases are a match to TRBD1. CDR1 and CDR2 from the germline V gene are MDHEN and SYDVKM. The CDR3 is 14 amino acids. The V and J ends lost 6 bases and 6 bases, in that order; junction bases with no gene match: 7. The CDR3 DNA reads TGTGCCAGCAGGCGGGACAGGCGTTTCAATGAGCAGTTCTTC. The encoded protein is CASRRDRRFNEQFF. Full variable domain (rest looked up from reference TRBV28 and TRBJ2-1): DVKVTQSSRYLVKRTGEKVFLECVQDMDHENMFWYRQDPGLGLRLIYFSYDVKMKEKGDIPEGYSVSREKKERFSLILESASTNQTSMYLCASRRDRRFNEQFFGPGTRLTVL.

J is TRBJ2-5 and V is TRBV27; 8 nucleotides line up with TRBD1. V lost 0 bases to trimming and J lost 4 bases; unmatched junction nucleotides: 4. Per germline, CDR1 MNHEY and CDR2 SMNVEV (reference sequence). This CDR3 region has 15 residues. The CDR3 reads CASSLSTDRGETQYF. The DNA of the CDR3 is TGTGCCAGCAGTTTATCGACAGACAGGGGAGAGACCCAGTACTTC.